This T cell receptor beta chain was observed in a study of T cell responses to AZD1222 COVID-19 vaccine. Background on the study: The analysis combined second doses at about 4 or about 12 weeks. Study-wide results and limits: Regions 160-218 and 743-854 held dominance among vaccine-associated CD4 TCRs, which spanned spike. A rise in Spike-specific TCR breadth and depth followed two AZD1222 doses.

Repertoires were generated with immunoSEQ multiplex PCR, while TCRdb's copy carries only in-frame clones and drops some. The sample contains roughly 93,000 clones, 80% to 90% of which appear only once. The CDR3 is 15 amino acids. V trimming: 2 bases; J trimming: 0 bases; junction bases outside the gene matches: 0. Germline V gene lookup returns CDR1 MNHEY and CDR2 SMNVEV (reference sequence). Only one count was recorded for this clone. Its matching antigen is unknown. Source: peripheral blood, taken on day 0 of AZD1222 vaccination. The J gene is TRBJ2-3, the V gene TRBV27; 9 bases line up with TRBD1. This clonotype was sampled from an adult in good health. Here the CDR3 DNA reads TGTGCCAGCAGTTTAGACAGGGGGAGCACAGATACGCAGTATTTT. It encodes CASSLDRGSTDTQYF.